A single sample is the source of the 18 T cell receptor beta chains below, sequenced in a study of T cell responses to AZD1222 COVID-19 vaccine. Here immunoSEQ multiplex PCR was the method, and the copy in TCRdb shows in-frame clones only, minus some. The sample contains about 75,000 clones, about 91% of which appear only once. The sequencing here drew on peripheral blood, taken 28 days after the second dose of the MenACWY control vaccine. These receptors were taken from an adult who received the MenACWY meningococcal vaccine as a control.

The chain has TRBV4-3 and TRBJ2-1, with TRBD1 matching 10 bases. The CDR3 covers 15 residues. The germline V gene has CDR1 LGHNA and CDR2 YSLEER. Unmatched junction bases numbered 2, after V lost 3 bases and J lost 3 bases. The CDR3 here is CASSQGQGNYNEQFF. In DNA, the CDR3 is TGCGCCAGCAGCCAGGGACAGGGGAACTACAATGAGCAGTTCTTC.

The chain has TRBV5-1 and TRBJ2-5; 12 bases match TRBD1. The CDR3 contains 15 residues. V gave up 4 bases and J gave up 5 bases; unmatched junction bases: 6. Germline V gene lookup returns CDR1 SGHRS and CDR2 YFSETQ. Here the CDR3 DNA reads TGCGCCAGCAGCCCGGGACAGGGGGCCTGGGAGACCCAGTACTTC. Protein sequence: CASSPGQGAWETQYF. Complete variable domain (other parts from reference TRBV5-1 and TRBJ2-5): KAGVTQTPRYLIKTRGQQVTLSCSPISGHRSVSWYQQTPGQGLQFLFEYFSETQRNKGNFPGRFSGRQFSNSRSEMNVSTLELGDSALYLCASSPGQGAWETQYFGPGTRLLVL.

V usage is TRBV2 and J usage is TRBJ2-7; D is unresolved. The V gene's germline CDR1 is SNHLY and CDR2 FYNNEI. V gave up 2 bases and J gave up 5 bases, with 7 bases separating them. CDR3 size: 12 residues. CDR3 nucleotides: TGTGCCAGCAGTGAAATGGGAAACGAGCAGTACTTC. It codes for CASSEMGNEQYF.

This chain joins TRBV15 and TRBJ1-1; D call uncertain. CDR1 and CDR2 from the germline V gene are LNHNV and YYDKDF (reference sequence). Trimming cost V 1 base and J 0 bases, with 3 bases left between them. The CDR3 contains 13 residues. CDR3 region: CATSRGVNTEAFF. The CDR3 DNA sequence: TGTGCCACCAGCAGAGGCGTGAACACTGAAGCTTTCTTT.

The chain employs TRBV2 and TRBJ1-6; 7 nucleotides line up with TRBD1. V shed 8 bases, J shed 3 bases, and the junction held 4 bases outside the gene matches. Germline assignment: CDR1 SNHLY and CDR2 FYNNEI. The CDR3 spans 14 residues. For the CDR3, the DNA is TGTGCCAGCCTTGGGGACAGCTATAATTCACCCCTCCACTTT. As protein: CASLGDSYNSPLHF.

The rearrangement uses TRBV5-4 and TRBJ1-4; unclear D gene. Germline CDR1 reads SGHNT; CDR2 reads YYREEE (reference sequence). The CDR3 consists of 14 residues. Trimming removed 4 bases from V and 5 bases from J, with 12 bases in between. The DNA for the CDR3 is TGTGCCAGCAGCCCCGACACTTCCAATGAAAAACTGTTTTTT. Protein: CASSPDTSNEKLFF.

The CDR3 here is CASSRQGMNTEAFF. The CDR3 bases are TGTGCCAGCAGTCGTCAGGGCATGAACACTGAAGCTTTCTTT. The chain carries TRBV6-5 and TRBJ1-1, with D tentatively TRBD1 (5 bases). In germline, CDR1 is MNHEY, CDR2 SVGAGI. V gave up 5 bases and J gave up 0 bases, with 10 bases separating them. The CDR3 has 14 residues.

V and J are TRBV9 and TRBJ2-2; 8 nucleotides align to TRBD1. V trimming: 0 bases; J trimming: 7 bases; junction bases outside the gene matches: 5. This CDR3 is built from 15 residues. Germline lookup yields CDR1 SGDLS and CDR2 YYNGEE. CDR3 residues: CASSVGTGKGGELFF. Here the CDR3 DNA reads TGTGCCAGCAGCGTAGGGACAGGGAAAGGCGGGGAGCTGTTTTTT.

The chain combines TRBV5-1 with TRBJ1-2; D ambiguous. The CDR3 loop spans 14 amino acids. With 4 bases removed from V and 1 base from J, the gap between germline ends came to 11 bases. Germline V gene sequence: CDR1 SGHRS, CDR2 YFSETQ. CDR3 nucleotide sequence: TGCGCCAGCAGCCCCCTACAGATTAACTATGGCTACACCTTC. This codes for CASSPLQINYGYTF.

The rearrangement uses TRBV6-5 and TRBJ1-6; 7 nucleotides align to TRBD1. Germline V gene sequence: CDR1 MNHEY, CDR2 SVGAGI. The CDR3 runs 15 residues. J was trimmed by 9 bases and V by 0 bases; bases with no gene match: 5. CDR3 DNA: TGTGCCAGCAGTTACTCGAACAGGGGAGGTTCACCCCTCCACTTT. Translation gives CASSYSNRGGSPLHF.

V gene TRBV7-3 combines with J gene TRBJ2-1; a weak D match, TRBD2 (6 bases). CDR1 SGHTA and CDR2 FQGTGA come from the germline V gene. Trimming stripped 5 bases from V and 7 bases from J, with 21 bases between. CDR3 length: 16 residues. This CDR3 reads CASSRTTSLSKNEQFF. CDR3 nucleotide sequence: TGTGCCAGCAGCCGCACGACTAGTTTAAGTAAGAATGAGCAGTTCTTC.

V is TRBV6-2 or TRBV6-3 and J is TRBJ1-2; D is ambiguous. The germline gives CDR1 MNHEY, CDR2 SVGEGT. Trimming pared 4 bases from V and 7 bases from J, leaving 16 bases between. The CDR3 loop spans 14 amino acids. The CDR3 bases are TGTGCCAGCAGTTCCCTACTCGACTCGGGTGGCTACACCTTC. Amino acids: CASSSLLDSGGYTF.

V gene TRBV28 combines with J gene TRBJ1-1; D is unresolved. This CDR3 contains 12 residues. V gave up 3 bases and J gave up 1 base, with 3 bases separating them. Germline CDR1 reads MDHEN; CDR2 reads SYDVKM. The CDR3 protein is CASSFGNTEAFF. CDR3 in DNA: TGTGCCAGCAGTTTTGGGAACACTGAAGCTTTCTTT.

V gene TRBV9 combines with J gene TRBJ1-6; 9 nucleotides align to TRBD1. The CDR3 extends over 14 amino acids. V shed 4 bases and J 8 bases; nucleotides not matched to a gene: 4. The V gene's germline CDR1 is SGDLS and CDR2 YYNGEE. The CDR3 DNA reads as TGTGCCAGCAGCTCGGGACAGGGTCATTCACCCCTCCACTTT. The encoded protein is CASSSGQGHSPLHF.

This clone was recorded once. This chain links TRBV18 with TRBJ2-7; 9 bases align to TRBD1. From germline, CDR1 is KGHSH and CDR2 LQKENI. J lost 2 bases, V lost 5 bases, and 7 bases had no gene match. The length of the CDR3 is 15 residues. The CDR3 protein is CASSEGQGQTYEQYF. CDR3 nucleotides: TGTGCCAGCTCAGAGGGACAGGGTCAAACCTACGAGCAGTACTTC. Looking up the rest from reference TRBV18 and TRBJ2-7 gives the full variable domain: NAGVMQNPRHLVRRRGQEARLRCSPMKGHSHVYWYRQLPEEGLKFMVYLQKENIIDESGMPKERFSAEFPKEGPSILRIQQVVRGDSAAYFCASSEGQGQTYEQYFGPGTRLTVT.

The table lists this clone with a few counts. CDR3 DNA: TGTGCCAGTAGTATCGGGGACTTCCCGACTAGAGGCTACACCTTC. Encoded protein: CASSIGDFPTRGYTF. The gene calls are TRBV19 and TRBJ1-2; possible D gene TRBD1, 5 bases. V was trimmed by 3 bases and J by 8 bases, leaving 19 bases between them. Germline CDR1 is LNHDA and CDR2 is SQIVND (reference sequence). The CDR3 length is 15 residues.

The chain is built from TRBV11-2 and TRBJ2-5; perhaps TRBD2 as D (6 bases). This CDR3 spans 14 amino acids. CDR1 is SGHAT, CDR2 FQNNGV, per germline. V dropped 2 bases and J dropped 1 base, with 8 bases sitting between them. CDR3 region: CASSLLTSQETQYF. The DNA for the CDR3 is TGTGCCAGCAGCTTACTGACTAGCCAAGAGACCCAGTACTTC.

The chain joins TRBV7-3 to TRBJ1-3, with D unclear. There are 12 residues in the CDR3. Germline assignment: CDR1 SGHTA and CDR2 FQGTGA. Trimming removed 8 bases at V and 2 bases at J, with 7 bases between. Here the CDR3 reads CASGQPGNTIYF. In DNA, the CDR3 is TGTGCCAGCGGGCAACCTGGAAACACCATATATTTT.